This T cell receptor (beta chain) was identified during a study of blood T cell repertoires in COVID-19. Across the whole study: From the United States, Italy and Spain came samples of acute and convalescent COVID-19.

CDR1 and CDR2 (germline): SGHRS, YFSETQ. The CDR3 extends over 14 amino acids. Trimming cost V 4 bases and J 1 base, with 11 bases left between them. Sequencing was performed with immunoSEQ multiplex PCR; in TCRdb, only in-frame clones are kept and a portion is missing. This sample has more than 350,000 clones, with about 87% found just once. This chain joins TRBV5-1 and TRBJ2-5, with D maybe TRBD1 (6 bases). This TCR derives from a young woman with COVID-19, enrolled during active disease. The sequenced material came from peripheral blood. The chain's CDR3 is CASSTSTGQETQYF. CDR3 nucleotides: TGCGCCAGCAGCACCTCGACAGGCCAAGAGACCCAGTACTTC.